The next 14 T cell receptor beta chains were all read from a single sample in a study of blood T cell repertoires in COVID-19. The data were produced by immunoSEQ multiplex PCR, yet TCRdb's version contains in-frame clones alone and is incomplete. The sample records about 160,000 clones, 65% to 85% being singletons. Source material: peripheral blood. The receptors were gathered from a woman older than 75 with acute or convalescent COVID-19.

The J gene is TRBJ1-1, the V gene TRBV3-1 (or the pseudogene TRBV3-2); no firm D call. Trimming removed 1 base at V and 2 bases at J, with 11 bases between. Germline assignment: CDR1 LGHDT and CDR2 YNNKEL (reference sequence). This CDR3 contains 15 residues. The CDR3 coding sequence is TGTGCCAGCAGCCAAGGGGCAGGAGGCAACACTGAAGCTTTCTTT. Protein: CASSQGAGGNTEAFF.

The gene calls are TRBV18 and TRBJ2-7, with 7 bases matching TRBD2. V trimming: 0 bases; J trimming: 0 bases; junction bases outside the gene matches: 5. From germline, CDR1 is KGHSH and CDR2 LQKENI. The CDR3 totals 16 residues. The CDR3 is CASSPPWGGDSYEQYF. The CDR3 coding sequence is TGTGCCAGCTCACCACCGTGGGGGGGGGACTCCTACGAGCAGTACTTC.

A few counts support this clone. The chain couples TRBV6-6 to TRBJ2-1; the match to TRBD2 covers 9 bases. V lost 6 bases to trimming and J lost 4 bases; unmatched junction nucleotides: 4. The germline CDR1 and CDR2 sequences are MNHNY and SVGAGI (reference sequence). The CDR3 loop spans 14 amino acids. CDR3 protein: CASRGGGAYNEQFF. CDR3 in DNA: TGTGCCAGCAGAGGCGGGGGGGCGTACAATGAGCAGTTCTTC.

The chain has TRBV5-6 and TRBJ1-2; D unclear. CDR3 length: 13 residues. Germline loops: CDR1 SGHDT, CDR2 YYEEEE. With 0 bases removed from V and 7 bases from J, the gap between germline ends came to 10 bases. DNA for the CDR3: TGTGCCAGCAGCTTGGTACAGCTTGGTGGCTACACCTTC. The encoded protein is CASSLVQLGGYTF. The variable domain in full, with the rest retrieved from reference TRBV5-6 and TRBJ1-2, is DAGVTQSPTHLIKTRGQQVTLRCSPKSGHDTVSWYQQALGQGPQFIFQYYEEEERQRGNFPDRFSGHQFPNYSSELNVNALLLGDSALYLCASSLVQLGGYTFGSGTRLTVV.

V usage is TRBV6-6 and J usage is TRBJ1-1; TRBD1 might be the D (5 bases). The ends were cut back, 5 bases at V and 0 bases at J, with 13 bases in the middle. The CDR3 totals 15 residues. Germline V CDR1 and CDR2: MNHNY, SVGAGI (reference sequence). The CDR3 sequence is CASSRPDSMNTEAFF. CDR3 coding DNA: TGTGCCAGCAGTAGACCCGACAGTATGAACACTGAAGCTTTCTTT.

J is TRBJ1-3 and V is TRBV9; tentative D call: TRBD1 (5 bases). The V gene's germline CDR1 is SGDLS and CDR2 YYNGEE. The V end was cut by 4 bases, the J end by 4 bases, with 12 bases between. CDR3 length: 14 residues. CDR3 sequence: CASSPQGAGNTIYF. CDR3 DNA sequence: TGTGCCAGCAGCCCCCAGGGCGCCGGAAACACCATATATTTT.

This clone appeared a few times. This rearrangement joins TRBV18 to TRBJ2-7; D remains ambiguous. V dropped 2 bases and J dropped 0 bases, with 8 bases sitting between them. This CDR3 contains 14 residues. Germline CDR1 KGHSH, CDR2 LQKENI. CDR3 protein: CASSPTWSSYEQYF. The CDR3 DNA follows: TGTGCCAGCTCACCAACATGGAGCTCCTACGAGCAGTACTTC. The complete variable domain, with remaining parts taken from reference TRBV18 and TRBJ2-7, reads NAGVMQNPRHLVRRRGQEARLRCSPMKGHSHVYWYRQLPEEGLKFMVYLQKENIIDESGMPKERFSAEFPKEGPSILRIQQVVRGDSAAYFCASSPTWSSYEQYFGPGTRLTVT.

This chain links TRBV5-1 with TRBJ2-5; 8 nucleotides agree with TRBD2. CDR3 length equals 15 residues. The germline CDR1 and CDR2 sequences are SGHRS and YFSETQ. The V gene end was trimmed by 2 bases and the J gene end by 1 base; junction bases not matched to a gene: 4. The CDR3 nucleotides are TGCGCCAGCAGCTTTAGCGGGAACTCCCAAGAGACCCAGTACTTC. Translating it yields CASSFSGNSQETQYF.

The V call is TRBV6-6, the J call TRBJ1-2; no firm D call. Trimming took 7 bases from V and 4 from J, leaving 16 bases between them. Germline V gene lookup returns CDR1 MNHNY and CDR2 SVGAGI (reference sequence). This CDR3 is 14 amino acids long. CDR3 protein: CASTLARPSYGYTF. Written as DNA, the CDR3 is TGTGCCAGCACTTTAGCCCGGCCGAGCTATGGCTACACCTTC.

The rearrangement uses TRBV9 and TRBJ1-1; no clear D. CDR1 and CDR2 (germline): SGDLS, YYNGEE. The length of the CDR3 is 12 residues. The V end was cut by 4 bases, the J end by 11 bases, with 15 bases between. This chain's CDR3 is CASSTNDFSAFF. CDR3 coding DNA: TGTGCCAGCAGCACTAATGACTTTTCTGCTTTCTTT.

This clone was detected once. The chain joins TRBV18 to TRBJ1-2; 10 bases match TRBD1. The V segment lost 6 bases and the J segment 4 bases; nucleotides outside the gene matches: 14. Per germline, CDR1 KGHSH and CDR2 LQKENI. CDR3 length equals 17 residues. CDR3 residues: CASSLGQGISPGYGYTF. The CDR3 DNA is TGTGCCAGCTCTCTGGGACAGGGGATCTCCCCTGGCTATGGCTACACCTTC.

The V call is TRBV5-4, the J call TRBJ2-7; TRBD1 matches 7 bases. CDR1 and CDR2 (germline): SGHNT, YYREEE (reference sequence). This CDR3 contains 14 residues. V was pared by 1 base and J by 5 bases, with 6 bases of the junction left unmatched. The chain's CDR3 is CASSLTGVLNEQYF. The CDR3, as DNA: TGTGCCAGCAGCTTGACAGGGGTGCTCAACGAGCAGTACTTC.

The chain is built from TRBV19 and TRBJ1-4; perhaps TRBD1 as D (5 bases). The CDR3 is 15 amino acids. CDR1 is LNHDA and CDR2 is SQIVND in the germline V gene (reference sequence). Trimming took 7 bases from V and 0 from J, leaving 12 bases between them. DNA of the CDR3: TGTGCCAGTACAAGTCAGACAGCAACTAATGAAAAACTGTTTTTT. Amino acids: CASTSQTATNEKLFF.

The rearrangement links TRBV7-8 to TRBJ1-4, with D possibly matching TRBD1 (6 bases). V was shortened by 6 bases and J by 7 bases, with 18 bases between the two germline ends. CDR3 size: 15 residues. CDR1 and CDR2 from the germline V gene are SGHVS and FQNEAQ. This CDR3 reads CASRTNRVVGEKLFF. DNA for the CDR3: TGTGCCAGCAGGACTAACAGGGTTGTCGGTGAAAAACTGTTTTTT.